The T cell receptor (beta chain) under discussion was sequenced for a study of Ad26.COV2.S vaccination and SARS-CoV-2 variants. Study observations and caveats: The study found higher spike-specific TCR breadth in vaccine than placebo recipients. It was reported that spike-specific CD8+ and CD4+ T cell responses were substantially broad after vaccination.

The data were produced by immunoSEQ multiplex PCR, yet TCRdb's version contains in-frame clones alone and is incomplete. The sample includes approximately 250,000 clones, around 88% seen only once; the top ten take about 2.7%. Points on this clone: What it recognizes is unknown.

The treatment: roughly 19 received Ad26.COV2.S at low or high dose, single or two shots; about 5 received placebo; per-sample allocation not given. The samples date from day 63 after the first vaccine or placebo injection. Aged 18-55 years, donor was enrolled in Boston in about 2020. This CDR3 has 16 amino acids. Deletions cut 2 bases from V and 0 bases from J, with 12 bases between. Germline values: CDR1 SGHNT, CDR2 YYREEE (reference sequence). Specimen: peripheral blood, collected in a trial of Ad26.COV2.S vaccine versus placebo. The source is a person between 18 and 59 years old who received the Ad26.COV2.S COVID-19 vaccine or a placebo. This rearrangement joins TRBV5-4 to TRBJ2-4; no reliable D call. DNA for the CDR3: TGTGCCAGCAGCTTTAGGGCGGTAATAGCCAAAAACATTCAGTACTTC. It translates to CASSFRAVIAKNIQYF.